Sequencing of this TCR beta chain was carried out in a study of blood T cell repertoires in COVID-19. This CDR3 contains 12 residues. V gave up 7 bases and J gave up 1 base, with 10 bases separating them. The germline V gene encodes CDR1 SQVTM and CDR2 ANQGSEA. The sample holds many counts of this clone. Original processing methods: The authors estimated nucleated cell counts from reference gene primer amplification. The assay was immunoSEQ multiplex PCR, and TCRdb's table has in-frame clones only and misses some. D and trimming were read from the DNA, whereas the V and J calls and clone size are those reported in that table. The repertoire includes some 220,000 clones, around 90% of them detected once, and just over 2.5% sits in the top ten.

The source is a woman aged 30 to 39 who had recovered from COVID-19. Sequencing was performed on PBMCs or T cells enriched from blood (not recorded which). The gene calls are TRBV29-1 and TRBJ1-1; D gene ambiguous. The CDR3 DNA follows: TGCAGCGCCTCAACAACGAACACTGAAGCTTTCTTT. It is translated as CSASTTNTEAFF.